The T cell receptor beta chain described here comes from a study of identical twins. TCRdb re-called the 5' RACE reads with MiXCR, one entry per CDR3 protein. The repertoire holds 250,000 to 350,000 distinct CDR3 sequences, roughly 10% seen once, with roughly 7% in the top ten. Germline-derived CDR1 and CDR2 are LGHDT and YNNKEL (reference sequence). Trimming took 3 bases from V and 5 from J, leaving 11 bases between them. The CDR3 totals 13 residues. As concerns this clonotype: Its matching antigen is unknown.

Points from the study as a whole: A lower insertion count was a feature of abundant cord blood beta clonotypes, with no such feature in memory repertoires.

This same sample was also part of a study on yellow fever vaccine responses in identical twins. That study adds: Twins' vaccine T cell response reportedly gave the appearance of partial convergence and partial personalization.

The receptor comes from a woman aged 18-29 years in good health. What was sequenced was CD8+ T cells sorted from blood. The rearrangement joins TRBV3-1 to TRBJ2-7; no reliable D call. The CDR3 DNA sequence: TGTGCCAGCAGCCACCCCCTGACCCACGAGCAGTACTTC. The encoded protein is CASSHPLTHEQYF.